The entry below gives a single TCR beta chain sequence along with its context. Antigen: not known. CDR1 and CDR2 from the germline V gene are SGHNT and YYREEE (reference sequence). V gave up 7 bases and J gave up 5 bases; unmatched junction bases: 5. The length of the CDR3 is 13 residues. Positive CCR7 selection of CD45RO-negative cells yielded the naive CD8 cells, and terminally differentiated effector memory CD45RA+ cells were excluded. These data originate in a study of shared clonotypes between healthy human individuals. About the study: CD8 memory received one plate per donor, CD8 naive two, CD4 memory three and CD4 naive three. Notes on the study in general: A small donor pool kept down the genetic and exposure-history diversity that was represented.

Generated by immunoSEQ multiplex PCR, the TCRdb table keeps only in-frame clones and is missing some. The sample consists of under 1 million clones, almost 95% of them appearing once. The chain combines TRBV5-4 with TRBJ2-1, with 8 bases fitting TRBD1. What was sequenced was naive CD8+ T cells sorted from blood. This TCR was recovered from a man under 40 in good health. The CDR3 region is CASQDRVDNEQFF. The CDR3 DNA follows: TGTGCCAGCCAGGACAGGGTGGACAATGAGCAGTTCTTC. Combining the CDR3 with reference TRBV5-4 and TRBJ2-1 gives the whole variable domain ETGVTQSPTHLIKTRGQQVTLRCSSQSGHNTVSWYQQALGQGPQFIFQYYREEENGRGNFPPRFSGLQFPNYSSELNVNALELDDSALYLCASQDRVDNEQFFGPGTRLTVL.